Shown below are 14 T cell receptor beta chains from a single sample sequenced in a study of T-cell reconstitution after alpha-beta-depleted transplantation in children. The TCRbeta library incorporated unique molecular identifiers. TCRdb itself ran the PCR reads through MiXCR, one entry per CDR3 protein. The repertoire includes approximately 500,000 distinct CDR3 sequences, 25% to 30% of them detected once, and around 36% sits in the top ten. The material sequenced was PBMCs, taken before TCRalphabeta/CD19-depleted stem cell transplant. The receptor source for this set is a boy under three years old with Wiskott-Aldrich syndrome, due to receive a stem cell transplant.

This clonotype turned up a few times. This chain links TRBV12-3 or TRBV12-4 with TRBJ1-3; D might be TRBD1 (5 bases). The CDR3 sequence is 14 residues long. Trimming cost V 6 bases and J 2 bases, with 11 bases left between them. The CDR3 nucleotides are TGTGCCAGCAGGGGGACGGCGACTGGAAACACCATATATTTT. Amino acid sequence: CASRGTATGNTIYF.

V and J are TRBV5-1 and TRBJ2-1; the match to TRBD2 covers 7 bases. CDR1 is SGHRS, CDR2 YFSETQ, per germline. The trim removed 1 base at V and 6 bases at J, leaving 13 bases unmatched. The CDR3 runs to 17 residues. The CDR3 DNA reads TGCGCCAGCAGCTTGTTTGTTTCCCGGGAGCGGGGCAATGAGCAGTTCTTC. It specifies CASSLFVSRERGNEQFF.

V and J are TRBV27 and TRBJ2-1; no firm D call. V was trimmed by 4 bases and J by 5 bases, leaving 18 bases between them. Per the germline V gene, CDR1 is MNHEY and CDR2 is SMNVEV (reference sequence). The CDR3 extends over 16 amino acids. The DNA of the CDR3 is TGTGCCAGCAGTTCTCAATGGTTAATGGGAAACAATGAGCAGTTCTTC. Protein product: CASSSQWLMGNNEQFF.

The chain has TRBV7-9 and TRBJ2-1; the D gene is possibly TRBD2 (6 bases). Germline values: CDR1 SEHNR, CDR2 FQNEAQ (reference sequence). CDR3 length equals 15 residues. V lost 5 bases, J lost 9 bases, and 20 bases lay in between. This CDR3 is CASSPRGMVGGEQFF. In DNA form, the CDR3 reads TGTGCCAGCAGCCCTAGGGGAATGGTCGGGGGTGAGCAGTTCTTC.

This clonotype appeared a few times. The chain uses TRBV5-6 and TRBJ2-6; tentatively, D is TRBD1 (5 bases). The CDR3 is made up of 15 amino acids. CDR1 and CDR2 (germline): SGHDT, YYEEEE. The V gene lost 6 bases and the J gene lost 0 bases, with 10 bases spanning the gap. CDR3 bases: TGTGCCAGCAACACAGGTTACTCTGGGGCCAACGTCCTGACTTTC. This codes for CASNTGYSGANVLTF. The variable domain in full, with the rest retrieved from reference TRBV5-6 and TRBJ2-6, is DAGVTQSPTHLIKTRGQQVTLRCSPKSGHDTVSWYQQALGQGPQFIFQYYEEEERQRGNFPDRFSGHQFPNYSSELNVNALLLGDSALYLCASNTGYSGANVLTFGAGSRLTVL.

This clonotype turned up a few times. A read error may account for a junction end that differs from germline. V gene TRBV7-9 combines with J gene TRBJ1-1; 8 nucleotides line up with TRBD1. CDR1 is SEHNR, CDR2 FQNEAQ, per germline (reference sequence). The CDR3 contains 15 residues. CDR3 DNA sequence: TGTGCCAGCAGCTCCGGCAGGGGGCAAAACACTGAAGCCTTCTTT. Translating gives CASSSGRGQNTEAFF.

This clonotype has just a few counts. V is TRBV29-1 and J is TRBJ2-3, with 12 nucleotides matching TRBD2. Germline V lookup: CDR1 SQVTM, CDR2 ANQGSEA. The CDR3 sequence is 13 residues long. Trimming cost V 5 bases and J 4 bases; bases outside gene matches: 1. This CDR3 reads CSVRLAGADTQYF. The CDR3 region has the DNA TGCAGCGTTCGACTAGCGGGAGCAGATACGCAGTATTTT.

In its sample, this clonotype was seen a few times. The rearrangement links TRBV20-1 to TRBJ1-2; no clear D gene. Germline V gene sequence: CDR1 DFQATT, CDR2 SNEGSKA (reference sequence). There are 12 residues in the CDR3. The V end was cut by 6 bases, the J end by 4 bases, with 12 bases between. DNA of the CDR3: TGCAGTGCCGGAGCCGGTCTCTATGGCTACACCTTC. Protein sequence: CSAGAGLYGYTF.

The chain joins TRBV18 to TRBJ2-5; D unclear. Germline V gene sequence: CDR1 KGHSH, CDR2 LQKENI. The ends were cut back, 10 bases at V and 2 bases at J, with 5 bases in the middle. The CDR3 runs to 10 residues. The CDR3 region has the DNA TGTGCCACCCCGCAAGAGACCCAGTACTTC. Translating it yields CATPQETQYF.

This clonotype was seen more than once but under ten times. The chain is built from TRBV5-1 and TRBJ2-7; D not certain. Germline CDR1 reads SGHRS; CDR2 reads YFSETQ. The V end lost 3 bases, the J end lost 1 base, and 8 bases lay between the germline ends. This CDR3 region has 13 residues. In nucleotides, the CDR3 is TGCGCCAGCAGCTCCAGTATGTCCTACGAGCAGTACTTC. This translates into CASSSSMSYEQYF.

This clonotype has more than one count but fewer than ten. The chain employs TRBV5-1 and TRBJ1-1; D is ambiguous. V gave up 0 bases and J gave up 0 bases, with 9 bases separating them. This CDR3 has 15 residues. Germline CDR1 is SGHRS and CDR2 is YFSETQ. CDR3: CASSLAADVNTEAFF. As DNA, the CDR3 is TGCGCCAGCAGCTTGGCTGCGGACGTGAACACTGAAGCTTTCTTT.

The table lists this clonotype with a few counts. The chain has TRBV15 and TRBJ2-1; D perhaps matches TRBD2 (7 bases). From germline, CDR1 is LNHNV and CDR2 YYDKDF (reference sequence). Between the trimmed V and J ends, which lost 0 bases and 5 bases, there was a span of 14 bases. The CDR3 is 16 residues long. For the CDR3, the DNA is TGTGCCACCAGCAGAGATCAGGCGGGGGCGGACAATGAGCAGTTCTTC. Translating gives CATSRDQAGADNEQFF.

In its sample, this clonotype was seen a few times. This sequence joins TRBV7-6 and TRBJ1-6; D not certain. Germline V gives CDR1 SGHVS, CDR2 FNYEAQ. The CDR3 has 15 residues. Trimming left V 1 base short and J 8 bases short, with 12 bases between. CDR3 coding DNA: TGTGCCAGCAGCTTAGGCGGAGGGATGGATTCACCCCTCCACTTT. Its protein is CASSLGGGMDSPLHF.

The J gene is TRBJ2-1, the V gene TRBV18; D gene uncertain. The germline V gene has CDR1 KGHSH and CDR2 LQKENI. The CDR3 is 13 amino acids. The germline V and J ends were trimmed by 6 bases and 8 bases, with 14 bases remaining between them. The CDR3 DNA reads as TGTGCCAGCTCCGCGCGTAGAATCGATGAGCAGTTCTTC. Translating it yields CASSARRIDEQFF.